This T cell receptor (beta chain) appears in the sequencing data of a study of T-cell reconstitution after alpha-beta-depleted transplantation in children. This clonotype was detected ten times or more. The antigen remains unidentified. CDR3 length equals 16 residues. Germline values: CDR1 KGHDR, CDR2 SFDVKD. Trimming at V came to 4 bases and at J to 2 bases, leaving 5 bases not matched to a gene. Library preparation (for TCRbeta) was performed with unique molecular identifiers. TCRdb re-called the PCR reads through MiXCR, storing one row per CDR3 protein. Of 150,000 to 250,000 distinct CDR3 sequences listed, roughly 6.5% are singletons. Study-level results: About two months after transplant, alpha-beta T cells reportedly came from several hundred expanded graft clones. When one year had passed after transplant, most T-cell counts and diversity came from newly produced T cells. Some patients showed high day-60 TCRbeta diversity, which derived from surviving recipient T cells and thymic progenitors.

This specimen consisted of PBMCs, obtained before TCRalphabeta/CD19-depleted stem cell transplant. This chain connects TRBV24-1 to TRBJ2-2; TRBD2 matches at 8 bases. The receptor's source is a girl under two years old with combined immunodeficiency, due to receive a stem cell transplant. CDR3 sequence reads: CATSDGGGTNTGELFF. The CDR3 nucleotides are TGTGCCACCAGTGACGGGGGGGGCACCAACACCGGGGAGCTGTTTTTT.